A single TCR beta chain is shown here with its context. Its antigen remains unknown. V was clipped by 2 bases and J by 7 bases, with 12 bases between them. Looked up from germline, CDR1 is MGHRA and CDR2 is YSYEKL. CDR3 size: 14 residues. cDNA synthesis used the whole RNA isolate, giving expressed TCRB sequences. Clones were read by immunoSEQ multiplex PCR, and TCRdb kept only the in-frame ones, dropping some. Here the sample spans about 340,000 clones, 7% to 10% being singletons. This entry is derived from a study of beta chain features in type 1 diabetes. Study-wide points: A moderate, significant TCRB CDR3 shortening appeared in type 1 diabetes across four CD4+ subsets.

This sequence joins TRBV4-1 and TRBJ2-1; weak D call: TRBD1 (5 bases). Sequencing was carried out using central memory CD4+ T cells from blood. This clonotype was sampled from a man under 40 with type 1 diabetes. The CDR3 sequence is CASSQSDSKNEQFF. The CDR3 DNA reads TGCGCCAGCAGCCAATCCGACAGTAAAAATGAGCAGTTCTTC.